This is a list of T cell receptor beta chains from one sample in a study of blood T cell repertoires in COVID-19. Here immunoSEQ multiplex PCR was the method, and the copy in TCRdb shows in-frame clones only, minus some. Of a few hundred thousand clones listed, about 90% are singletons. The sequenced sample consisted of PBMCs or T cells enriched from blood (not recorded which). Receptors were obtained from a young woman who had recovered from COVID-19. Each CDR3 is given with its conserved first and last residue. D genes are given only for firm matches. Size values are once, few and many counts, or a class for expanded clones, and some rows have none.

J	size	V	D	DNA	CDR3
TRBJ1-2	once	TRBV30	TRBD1	TGTGCCTGGAGTGTCCAAGACAGGGGGGGGAACTATGGCTACACCTTC	CAWSVQDRGGNYGYTF
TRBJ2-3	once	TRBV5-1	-	TGCGCCAGCAGCGTTCCTCTAAGCGGAAGCACAGATACGCAGTATTTT	CASSVPLSGSTDTQYF
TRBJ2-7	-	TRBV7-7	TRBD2	TGTGCTAGCAGCTTAGCTAGCGGGAGCGACTACGAGCAGTACTTC	CASSLASGSDYEQYF
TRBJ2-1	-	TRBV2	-	TGTGCCAGCAGTTTGATGGGAGGCTACAATGAGCAGTTCTTC	CASSLMGGYNEQFF
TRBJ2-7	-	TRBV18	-	TGTGCCAGCTCACCACTCCTCCAGGTGGCCACTTACGAGCAGTACTTC	CASSPLLQVATYEQYF
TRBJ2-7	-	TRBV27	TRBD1	TGTGCCAGCAGTTTAGACCGGGGACAGATCTCCTACGAGCAGTACTTC	CASSLDRGQISYEQYF
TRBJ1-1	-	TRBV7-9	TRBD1	TGTGCCAGCAGCCAAGACAGGGGCACTGAAGCTTTCTTT	CASSQDRGTEAFF
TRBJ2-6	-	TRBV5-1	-	TGCGCCAGCAGCTACGGTGGGGCCAACGTCCTGACTTTC	CASSYGGANVLTF
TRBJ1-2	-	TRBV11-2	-	TGTGCCAGCAGCCCTACAGGCCCCCCGGTCTATGGCTACACCTTC	CASSPTGPPVYGYTF
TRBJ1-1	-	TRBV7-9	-	TGTGCCAGCAGCCCCCAGGCAGTGAACACTGAAGCTTTCTTT	CASSPQAVNTEAFF
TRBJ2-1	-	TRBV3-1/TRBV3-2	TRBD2	TGTGCCAGCAGCCAGGGCCAGCGGGGAAGCTCCTACAATGAGCAGTTCTTC	CASSQGQRGSSYNEQFF
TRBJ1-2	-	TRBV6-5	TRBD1	TGTGCCAGCAGTTACGGGCCGGGCAGGGGGAACTATGGCTACACCTTC	CASSYGPGRGNYGYTF
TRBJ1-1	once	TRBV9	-	TGTGCCAGCAGCGTAGCTACTATGGTCGGGGGGGACACTGAAGCTTTCTTT	CASSVATMVGGDTEAFF
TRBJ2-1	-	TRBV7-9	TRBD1	TGTGCCAGCTCCTCGACAGGGAGCTCCTACAATGAGCAGTTCTTC	CASSSTGSSYNEQFF
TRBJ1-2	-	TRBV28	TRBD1	TGTGCCAGCAGTTTATCATGGACAGGGGGTGGTGGCTACACCTTC	CASSLSWTGGGGYTF